The TCR beta chain under discussion was sequenced for a study of OX40 agonist ivuxolimab in advanced cancers. Findings of the study overall: Some of the nonresponding patients also showed low levels of normalized T-cell clonal expansion.

With respect to this clone: The antigen is not known.

Sequencing used immunoSEQ multiplex PCR; TCRdb keeps in-frame clones, though not all of them. Among some 19,000 clones listed, about 87% were seen once. The junction had 6 bases not matched to a gene; V was cut back by 3 bases and J by 7 bases. Per germline, CDR1 WSHSY and CDR2 SAAADI. CDR3 length equals 14 residues. V gene TRBV10-2 combines with J gene TRBJ1-2, with 9 bases identical to TRBD1. The clonotype comes from an adult with an advanced solid tumor such as melanoma, head and neck, liver or kidney cancer. Sample: CD4+ or CD8+ T cells sorted from blood, taken in a trial of the OX40 agonist ivuxolimab. The CDR3 protein is CASSEGDRDSGYTF. For the CDR3, the DNA is TGCGCCAGCAGTGAAGGGGACAGGGACTCTGGCTACACCTTC.